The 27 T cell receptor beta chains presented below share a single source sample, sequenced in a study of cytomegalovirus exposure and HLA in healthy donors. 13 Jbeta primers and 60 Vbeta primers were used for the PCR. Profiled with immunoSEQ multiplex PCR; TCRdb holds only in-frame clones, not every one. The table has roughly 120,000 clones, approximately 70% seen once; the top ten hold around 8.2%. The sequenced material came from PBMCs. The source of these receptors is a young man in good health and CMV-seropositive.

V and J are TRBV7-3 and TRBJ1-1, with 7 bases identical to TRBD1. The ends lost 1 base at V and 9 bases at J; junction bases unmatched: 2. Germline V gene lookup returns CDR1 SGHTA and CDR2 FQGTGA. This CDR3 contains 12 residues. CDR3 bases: TGTGCCAGCAGCTTAAAGACAGGGCAAGCTTTCTTT. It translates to CASSLKTGQAFF.

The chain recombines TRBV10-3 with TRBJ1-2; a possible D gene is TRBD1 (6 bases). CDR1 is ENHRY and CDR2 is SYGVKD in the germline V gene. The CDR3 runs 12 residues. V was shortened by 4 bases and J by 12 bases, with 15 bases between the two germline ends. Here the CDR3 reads CAISAQGPDNTF. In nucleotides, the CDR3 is TGTGCCATCAGTGCGCAGGGGCCGGACAACACCTTC.

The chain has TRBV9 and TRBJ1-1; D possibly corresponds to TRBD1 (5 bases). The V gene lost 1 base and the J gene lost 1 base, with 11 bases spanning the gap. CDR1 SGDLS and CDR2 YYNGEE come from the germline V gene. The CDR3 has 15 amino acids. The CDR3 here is CASSVRQGRNTEAFF. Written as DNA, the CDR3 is TGTGCCAGCAGCGTAAGGCAGGGTCGGAACACTGAAGCTTTCTTT.

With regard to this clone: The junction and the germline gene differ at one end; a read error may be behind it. CDR3: CASSRVDRGLEEFF. Written as DNA, the CDR3 is TGTGCCAGCAGCCGCGTCGACAGGGGGCTTGAGGAGTTCTTC. The chain is built from TRBV14 and TRBJ2-1; 10 nucleotides match TRBD1. The germline V gene encodes CDR1 SGHDN and CDR2 FVKESK. This CDR3 is 14 amino acids long.

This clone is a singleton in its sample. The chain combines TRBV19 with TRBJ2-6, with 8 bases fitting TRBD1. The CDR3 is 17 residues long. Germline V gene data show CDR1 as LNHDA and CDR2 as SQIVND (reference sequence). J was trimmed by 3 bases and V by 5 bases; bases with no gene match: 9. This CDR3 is CASSPTTGESGANVLTF. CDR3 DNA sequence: TGTGCCAGTAGTCCCACGACAGGGGAGAGTGGGGCCAACGTCCTGACTTTC.

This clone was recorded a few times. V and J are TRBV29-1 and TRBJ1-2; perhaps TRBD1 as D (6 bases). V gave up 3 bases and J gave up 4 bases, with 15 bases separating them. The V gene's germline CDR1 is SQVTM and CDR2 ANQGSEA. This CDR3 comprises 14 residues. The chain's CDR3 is CSVEWQGPSYGYTF. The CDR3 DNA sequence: TGCAGCGTTGAGTGGCAGGGGCCTAGCTATGGCTACACCTTC.

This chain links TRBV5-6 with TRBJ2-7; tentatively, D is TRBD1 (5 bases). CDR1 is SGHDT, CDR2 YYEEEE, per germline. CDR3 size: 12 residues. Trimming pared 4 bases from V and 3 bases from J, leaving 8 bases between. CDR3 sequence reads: CASSGDSYEQYV. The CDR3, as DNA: TGTGCCAGCAGCGGCGACAGCTACGAGCAGTACGTC.

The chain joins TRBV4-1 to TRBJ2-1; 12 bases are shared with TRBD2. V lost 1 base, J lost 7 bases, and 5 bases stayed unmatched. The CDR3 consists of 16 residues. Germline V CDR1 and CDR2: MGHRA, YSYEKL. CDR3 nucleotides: TGCGCCAGCAGCCAAGTCGGGACTAGCGGGTATAATGAGCAGTTCTTC. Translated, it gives CASSQVGTSGYNEQFF.

The chain's CDR3 is CAWSVRRASNQPQHF. The CDR3 DNA sequence: TGTGCCTGGAGTGTACGGAGGGCTAGCAATCAGCCCCAGCATTTT. The genes are TRBV30 and TRBJ1-5; D remains unclear. CDR1 is GTSNPN and CDR2 is SVGIG in the germline V gene (reference sequence). The CDR3 totals 15 residues. The V and J ends lost 0 bases and 0 bases respectively, with 9 bases between them.

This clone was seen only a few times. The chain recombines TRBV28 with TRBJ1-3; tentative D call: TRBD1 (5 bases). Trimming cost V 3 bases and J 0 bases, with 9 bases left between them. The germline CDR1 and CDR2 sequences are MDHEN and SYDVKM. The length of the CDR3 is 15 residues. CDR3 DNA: TGTGCCAGCAGTTTCATACAGGTCTCTGGAAACACCATATATTTT. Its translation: CASSFIQVSGNTIYF.

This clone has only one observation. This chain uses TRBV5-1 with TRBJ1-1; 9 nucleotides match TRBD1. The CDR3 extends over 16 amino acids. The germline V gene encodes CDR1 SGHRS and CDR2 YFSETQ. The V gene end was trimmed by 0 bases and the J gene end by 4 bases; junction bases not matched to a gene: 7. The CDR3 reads CASSLEAGQGRTEAFF. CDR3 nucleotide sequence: TGCGCCAGCAGCTTGGAAGCGGGACAGGGACGCACTGAAGCTTTCTTT.

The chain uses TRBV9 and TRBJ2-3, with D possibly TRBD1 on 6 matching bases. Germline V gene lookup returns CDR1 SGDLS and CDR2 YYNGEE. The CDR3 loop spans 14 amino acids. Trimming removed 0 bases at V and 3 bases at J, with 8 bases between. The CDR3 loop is CASSVARGTDTQYF. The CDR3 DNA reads TGTGCCAGCAGCGTAGCCAGGGGAACAGATACGCAGTATTTT. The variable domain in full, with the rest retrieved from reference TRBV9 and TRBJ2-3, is DSGVTQTPKHLITATGQRVTLRCSPRSGDLSVYWYQQSLDQGLQFLIQYYNGEERAKGNILERFSAQQFPDLHSELNLSSLELGDSALYFCASSVARGTDTQYFGPGTRLTVL.

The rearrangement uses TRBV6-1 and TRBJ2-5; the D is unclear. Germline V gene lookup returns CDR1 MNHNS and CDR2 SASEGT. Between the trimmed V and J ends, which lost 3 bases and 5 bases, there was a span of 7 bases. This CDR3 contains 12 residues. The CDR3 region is CASSDFGETQYF. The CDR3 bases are TGTGCCAGCAGTGATTTCGGGGAGACCCAGTACTTC.

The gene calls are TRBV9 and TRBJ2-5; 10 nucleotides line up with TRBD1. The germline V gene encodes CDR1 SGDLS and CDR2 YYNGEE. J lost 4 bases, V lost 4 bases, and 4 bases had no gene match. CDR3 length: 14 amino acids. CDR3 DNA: TGTGCCAGCAGCAACCGACAGGGGGCAGAGACCCAGTACTTC. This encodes CASSNRQGAETQYF.

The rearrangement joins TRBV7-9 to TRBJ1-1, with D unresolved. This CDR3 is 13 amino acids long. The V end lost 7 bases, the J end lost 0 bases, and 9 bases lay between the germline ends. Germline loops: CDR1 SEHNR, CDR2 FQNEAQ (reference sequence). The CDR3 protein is CASKGGMNTEAFF. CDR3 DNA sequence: TGTGCCAGCAAGGGAGGTATGAACACTGAAGCTTTCTTT.

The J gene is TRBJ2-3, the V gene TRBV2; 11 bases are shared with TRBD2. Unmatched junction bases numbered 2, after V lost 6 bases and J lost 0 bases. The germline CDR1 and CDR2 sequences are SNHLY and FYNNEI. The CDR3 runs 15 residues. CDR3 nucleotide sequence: TGTGCCAGCAGGGTAGCGGGGGGGAGCACAGATACGCAGTATTTT. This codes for CASRVAGGSTDTQYF.

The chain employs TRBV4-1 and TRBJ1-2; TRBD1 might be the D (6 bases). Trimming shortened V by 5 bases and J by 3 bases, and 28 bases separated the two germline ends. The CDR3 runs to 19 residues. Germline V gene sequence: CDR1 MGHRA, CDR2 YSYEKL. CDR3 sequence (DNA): TGCGCCAGCAGCACCCCTCCGCCCGGGACACCGGCCGACTACTATGGCTACACCTTC. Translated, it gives CASSTPPPGTPADYYGYTF.

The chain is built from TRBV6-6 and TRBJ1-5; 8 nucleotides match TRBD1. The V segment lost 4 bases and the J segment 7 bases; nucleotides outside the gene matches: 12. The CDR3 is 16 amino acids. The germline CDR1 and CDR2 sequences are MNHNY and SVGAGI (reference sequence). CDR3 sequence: CASSSPVRGPGQPQHF. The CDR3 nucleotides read TGTGCCAGCAGTTCTCCTGTCAGGGGGCCGGGGCAGCCCCAGCATTTT.

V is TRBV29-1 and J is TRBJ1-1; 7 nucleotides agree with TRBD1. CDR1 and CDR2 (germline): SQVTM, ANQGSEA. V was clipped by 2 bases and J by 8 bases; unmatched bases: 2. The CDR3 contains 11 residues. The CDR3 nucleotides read TGCAGCGTTGAATTGACAGGGGAAGCTTTCTTT. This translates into CSVELTGEAFF.

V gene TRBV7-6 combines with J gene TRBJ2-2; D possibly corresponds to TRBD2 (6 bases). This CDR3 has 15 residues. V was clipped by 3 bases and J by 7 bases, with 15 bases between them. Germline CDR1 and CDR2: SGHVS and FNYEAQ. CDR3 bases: TGTGCCAGCAGCTTTACCGGGACTTCGATCGGGGAGCTGTTTTTT. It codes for CASSFTGTSIGELFF.

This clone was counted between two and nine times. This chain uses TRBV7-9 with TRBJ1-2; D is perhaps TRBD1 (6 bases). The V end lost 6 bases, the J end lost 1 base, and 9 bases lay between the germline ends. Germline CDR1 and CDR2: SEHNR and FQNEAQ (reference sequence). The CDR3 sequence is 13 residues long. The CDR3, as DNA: TGTGCCAGCAGTCAGGGGTTTAACTATGGCTACACCTTC. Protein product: CASSQGFNYGYTF.

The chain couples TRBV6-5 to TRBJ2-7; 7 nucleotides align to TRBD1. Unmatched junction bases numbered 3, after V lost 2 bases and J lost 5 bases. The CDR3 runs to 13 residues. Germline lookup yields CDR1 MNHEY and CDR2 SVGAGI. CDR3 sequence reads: CASSYTQGDEQYF. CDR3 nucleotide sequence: TGTGCCAGCAGTTACACCCAGGGGGACGAGCAGTACTTC.

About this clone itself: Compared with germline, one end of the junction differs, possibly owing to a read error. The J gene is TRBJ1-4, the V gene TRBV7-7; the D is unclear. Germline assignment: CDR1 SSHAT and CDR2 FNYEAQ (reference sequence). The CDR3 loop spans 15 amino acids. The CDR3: CASSLRDSANEKLFF. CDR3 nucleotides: TGTGCTAGCAGCTTACGGGATTCAGCTAATGAAAAACTGTTTTTT. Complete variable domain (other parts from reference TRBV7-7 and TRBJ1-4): GAGVSQSPRYKVTKRGQDVTLRCDPISSHATLYWYQQALGQGPEFLTYFNYEAQPDKSGLPSDRFSAERPEGSISTLTIQRTEQRDSAMYRCASSLRDSANEKLFFGSGTQLSVL.

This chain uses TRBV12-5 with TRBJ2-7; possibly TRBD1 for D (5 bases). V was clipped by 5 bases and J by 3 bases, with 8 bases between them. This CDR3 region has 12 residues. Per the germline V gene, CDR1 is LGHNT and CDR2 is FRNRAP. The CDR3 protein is CASGMTVYEQYV. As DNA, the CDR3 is TGTGCTAGTGGTATGACAGTCTACGAGCAGTACGTC.

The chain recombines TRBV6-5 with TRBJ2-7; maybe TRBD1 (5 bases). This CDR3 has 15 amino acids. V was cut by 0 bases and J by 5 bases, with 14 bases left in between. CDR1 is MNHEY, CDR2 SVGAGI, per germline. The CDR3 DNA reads TGTGCCAGCAGTTACTCGATTCAGGGTGACGACGAGCAGTACTTC. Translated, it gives CASSYSIQGDDEQYF.

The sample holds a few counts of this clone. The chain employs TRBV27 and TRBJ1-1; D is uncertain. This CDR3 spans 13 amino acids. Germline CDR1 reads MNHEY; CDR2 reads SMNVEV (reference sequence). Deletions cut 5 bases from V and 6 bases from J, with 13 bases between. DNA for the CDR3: TGTGCCAGCAGTCAGCGTCGAACGGCTGAAGCTTTCTTT. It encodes CASSQRRTAEAFF.

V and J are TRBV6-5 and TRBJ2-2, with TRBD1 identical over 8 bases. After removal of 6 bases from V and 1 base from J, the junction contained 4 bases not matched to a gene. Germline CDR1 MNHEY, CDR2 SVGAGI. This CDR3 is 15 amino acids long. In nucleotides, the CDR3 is TGTGCCAGCAGGGCCGGGACAGGGAACACCGGGGAGCTGTTTTTT. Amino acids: CASRAGTGNTGELFF.